A single sample is the source of the 12 T cell receptor beta chains below, sequenced in a study of blood T cell repertoires in COVID-19. The assay was immunoSEQ multiplex PCR, and TCRdb's table has in-frame clones only and misses some. The sample has 200,000 to 250,000 clones, 82% seen once. Sequencing input: peripheral blood. The origin of the receptors is a woman aged 70-85 years with COVID-19, enrolled during active disease.

V gene TRBV18 combines with J gene TRBJ1-3, with D possibly matching TRBD1 (5 bases). CDR3 size: 16 residues. V dropped 5 bases and J dropped 2 bases, with 16 bases sitting between them. From germline, CDR1 is KGHSH and CDR2 LQKENI. In DNA, the CDR3 is TGTGCCAGCTCATCTACGACAGCTGTTACTGGAAACACCATATATTTT. It translates to CASSSTTAVTGNTIYF.

The V gene is TRBV6-2 or TRBV6-3, the J gene TRBJ2-1; 8 bases are a match to TRBD2. The CDR3 spans 16 residues. The junction had 9 bases not matched to a gene; V was cut back by 1 base and J by 7 bases. The V gene's germline CDR1 is MNHEY and CDR2 SVGEGT. CDR3 sequence reads: CASSYLAGGTKNEQFF. The CDR3 coding sequence is TGTGCCAGCAGTTACTTGGCGGGAGGTACTAAAAATGAGCAGTTCTTC.

V usage is TRBV25-1 and J usage is TRBJ1-3, with TRBD1 matching 9 bases. The CDR3 loop spans 14 amino acids. Losses at the gene ends were 6 bases for V and 7 bases for J; bases not matched to a gene: 7. The germline V gene encodes CDR1 MGHDK and CDR2 SYGVNS. This CDR3 is CASSSGQGGNTIYF. DNA of the CDR3: TGTGCCAGCAGCTCGGGACAGGGAGGCAACACCATATATTTT.

The gene calls are TRBV10-3 and TRBJ1-4; 7 bases align to TRBD1. The junction had 5 bases not matched to a gene; V was cut back by 6 bases and J by 7 bases. CDR3 size: 13 residues. From germline, CDR1 is ENHRY and CDR2 SYGVKD. The CDR3 nucleotides read TGTGCCATCAGAGGGGGCAGGGGTGAAAAACTGTTTTTT. Protein: CAIRGGRGEKLFF.

This chain uses TRBV19 with TRBJ1-1; 9 bases are a match to TRBD1. Looked up from germline, CDR1 is LNHDA and CDR2 is SQIVND (reference sequence). V was pared by 6 bases and J by 3 bases, with 5 bases of the junction left unmatched. The CDR3 is 14 amino acids. The CDR3 sequence is CASREQGADTEAFF. CDR3 coding DNA: TGTGCCAGTAGAGAACAGGGGGCGGACACTGAAGCTTTCTTT.

V is TRBV24-1 and J is TRBJ2-1; 7 nucleotides align to TRBD1. CDR3 length: 15 amino acids. After removal of 6 bases from V and 8 bases from J, the junction contained 12 bases not matched to a gene. Germline V lookup: CDR1 KGHDR, CDR2 SFDVKD. The CDR3 nucleotides are TGTGCCACCAGTCTGACAGGGATTATTTCGGATGAGCAGTTCTTC. It specifies CATSLTGIISDEQFF.

The chain carries TRBV18 and TRBJ1-2; 7 bases align to TRBD1. Germline values: CDR1 KGHSH, CDR2 LQKENI. The CDR3 runs to 17 residues. V was pared by 3 bases and J by 3 bases, with 13 bases of the junction left unmatched. CDR3 nucleotides: TGTGCCAGCTCACCCCAAAGACAGGGTATAAGGGACTATGGCTACACCTTC. Translated: CASSPQRQGIRDYGYTF. The entire variable domain, with the rest obtained from reference TRBV18 and TRBJ1-2, is as follows: NAGVMQNPRHLVRRRGQEARLRCSPMKGHSHVYWYRQLPEEGLKFMVYLQKENIIDESGMPKERFSAEFPKEGPSILRIQQVVRGDSAAYFCASSPQRQGIRDYGYTFGSGTRLTVV.

This clone appeared a few times. This rearrangement joins TRBV5-1 to TRBJ1-2, with 7 bases lining up with TRBD1. Germline CDR1 and CDR2: SGHRS and YFSETQ. The V and J ends lost 1 base and 8 bases, in that order; junction bases with no gene match: 5. The CDR3 extends over 13 amino acids. This chain's CDR3 is CASSLPGQVGYTF. In nucleotides, the CDR3 is TGCGCCAGCAGCTTGCCCGGACAGGTCGGCTACACCTTC.

CDR3 residues: CASSLYISGNTEAFF. CDR3 DNA sequence: TGTGCCAGCAGTCTATACATTTCGGGGAACACTGAAGCTTTCTTT. V gene TRBV11-3 combines with J gene TRBJ1-1, with D unclear. The germline V gene has CDR1 SGHNT and CDR2 YENEEA. The CDR3 spans 15 residues. The V gene lost 6 bases and the J gene lost 1 base, with 15 bases spanning the gap.

This clone was observed once. The V call is TRBV5-4, the J call TRBJ1-4; D perhaps matches TRBD1 (6 bases). Germline CDR1 and CDR2: SGHNT and YYREEE (reference sequence). V gave up 0 bases and J gave up 5 bases, with 14 bases separating them. The CDR3 runs to 16 residues. The DNA for the CDR3 is TGTGCCAGCAGCTTGGGTGGGGCAGGGGTAAATGAAAAACTGTTTTTT. This codes for CASSLGGAGVNEKLFF. The full variable domain, completed using reference TRBV5-4 and TRBJ1-4, is ETGVTQSPTHLIKTRGQQVTLRCSSQSGHNTVSWYQQALGQGPQFIFQYYREEENGRGNFPPRFSGLQFPNYSSELNVNALELDDSALYLCASSLGGAGVNEKLFFGSGTQLSVL.

The CDR3 DNA reads as TGCAGCGTTGGACAGGGATCGTGGTACACCTTC. Its protein product is CSVGQGSWYTF. The V gene is TRBV29-1, the J gene TRBJ1-2, with 7 bases lining up with TRBD1. From germline, CDR1 is SQVTM and CDR2 ANQGSEA. The CDR3 runs to 11 residues. The junction had 7 bases not matched to a gene; V was cut back by 4 bases and J by 11 bases.

The chain joins TRBV6-6 to TRBJ2-3, with D possibly matching TRBD1 (5 bases). Germline CDR1 reads MNHNY; CDR2 reads SVGAGI (reference sequence). The CDR3 consists of 11 residues. Trimming removed 5 bases at V and 5 bases at J, with 5 bases between. The CDR3 DNA reads as TGTGCCAGCAGTACAGGAGATACGCAGTATTTT. This encodes CASSTGDTQYF.